Listed here are 6 T cell receptor beta chains from one sample, sequenced in a study of shared clonotypes between healthy human individuals. Generated by immunoSEQ multiplex PCR, the TCRdb table keeps only in-frame clones and is missing some. The table lists hundreds of thousands of clones, about three quarters of them singletons. The sample taken for sequencing was memory CD4+ T cells sorted from blood. Subset described: CD45RA-negative fraction. The receptors originated from a woman in her 30s in good health.

Of note for this clone: Other DNA sequences within the sample encode an identical CDR3. This chain connects TRBV19 to TRBJ2-4; D ambiguous. The germline gives CDR1 LNHDA, CDR2 SQIVND (reference sequence). V gave up 1 base and J gave up 0 bases, with 4 bases separating them. The CDR3 spans 14 residues. The CDR3 coding sequence is TGTGCCAGTAGTATAGGGGGAGCCAAAAACATTCAGTACTTC. The encoded protein is CASSIGGAKNIQYF. Using reference TRBV19 and TRBJ2-4 for the parts outside the CDR3, the full variable domain is DGGITQSPKYLFRKEGQNVTLSCEQNLNHDAMYWYRQDPGQGLRLIYYSQIVNDFQKGDIAEGYSVSREKKESFPLTVTSAQKNPTAFYLCASSIGGAKNIQYFGAGTRLSVL.

This chain joins TRBV4-1 and TRBJ2-1; a possible D gene is TRBD2 (6 bases). Germline loops: CDR1 MGHRA, CDR2 YSYEKL. Trimming shortened V by 1 base and J by 5 bases, and 18 bases separated the two germline ends. CDR3 length equals 17 residues. The CDR3 coding sequence is TGCGCCAGCAGCCAAGGACTAGGATTTTTGGTGGACAATGAGCAGTTCTTC. This sequence encodes CASSQGLGFLVDNEQFF.

The chain joins TRBV5-1 to TRBJ1-1; TRBD1 matches at 12 bases. The V gene end was trimmed by 0 bases and the J gene end by 8 bases; junction bases not matched to a gene: 5. The germline gives CDR1 SGHRS, CDR2 YFSETQ. The CDR3 covers 15 residues. CDR3 DNA: TGCGCCAGCAGCTTGGTGGGACAGGGGGCTTCCGAAGCTTTCTTT. It is translated as CASSLVGQGASEAFF.

The chain carries TRBV6-6 and TRBJ2-7; D is uncertain. Germline lookup yields CDR1 MNHNY and CDR2 SVGAGI (reference sequence). The CDR3 covers 15 residues. V was cut by 4 bases and J by 2 bases, with 15 bases left in between. CDR3 loop: CASSSGMGETYEQYF. CDR3 nucleotides: TGTGCCAGCAGTTCCGGAATGGGCGAGACCTACGAGCAGTACTTC.

V gene TRBV11-1 combines with J gene TRBJ2-3, with D hard to call. The V gene's germline CDR1 is SGHAT and CDR2 FQDESV (reference sequence). Trimming stripped 4 bases from V and 5 bases from J, with 13 bases between. This CDR3 is 14 amino acids long. The DNA for the CDR3 is TGTGCCAGCAGCTACGAGCAAGAAGGAGATACGCAGTATTTT. Its translation: CASSYEQEGDTQYF.

The gene calls are TRBV6-4 and TRBJ2-2, with 8 bases aligning to TRBD2. The CDR3 spans 14 residues. Germline V lookup: CDR1 MRHNA, CDR2 SNTAGT. V lost 8 bases to trimming and J lost 7 bases; unmatched junction nucleotides: 9. As DNA, the CDR3 is TGTGCCAGCCCCAGTAGCGGGAAGGACGGGGAGCTGTTTTTT. This encodes CASPSSGKDGELFF.